The 22 T cell receptor beta chains listed next were all sequenced from one sample in a study of cytomegalovirus exposure and HLA in healthy donors. Both 60 Vbeta primers and 13 Jbeta primers went into the PCR. Sequenced by immunoSEQ multiplex PCR; TCRdb stores in-frame clones only, minus some. The table includes roughly 130,000 clones, 80% detected once. Material for sequencing was PBMCs. These receptors were collected from a man aged 30 to 45 in good health and CMV-seronegative.

The chain has TRBV19 and TRBJ1-1; perhaps TRBD1 as D (5 bases). CDR1 is LNHDA, CDR2 SQIVND, per germline (reference sequence). The length of the CDR3 is 13 residues. V lost 7 bases to trimming and J lost 10 bases, with 19 bases between them. CDR3 DNA sequence: TGTGCCAGTACGGGTTCCGCCGGGGGGACAGCTTTCTTT. Amino acid sequence: CASTGSAGGTAFF. The variable domain in full, completed from reference TRBV19 and TRBJ1-1, reads DGGITQSPKYLFRKEGQNVTLSCEQNLNHDAMYWYRQDPGQGLRLIYYSQIVNDFQKGDIAEGYSVSREKKESFPLTVTSAQKNPTAFYLCASTGSAGGTAFFGQGTRLTVV.

The V call is TRBV4-1, the J call TRBJ2-7; 9 bases line up with TRBD2. CDR1 and CDR2 from the germline V gene are MGHRA and YSYEKL. There are 15 residues in the CDR3. Trimming removed 2 bases from V and 1 base from J; junction bases left unmatched: 3. The CDR3 sequence: CASSQTGLASYEQYF. CDR3 coding DNA: TGCGCCAGCAGCCAAACGGGACTAGCTTCCTACGAGCAGTACTTC.

The rearrangement links TRBV29-1 to TRBJ2-1; 13 bases align to TRBD2. This CDR3 has 13 residues. J gave up 9 bases and V 5 bases, and 4 bases lay outside the gene matches. Per the germline V gene, CDR1 is SQVTM and CDR2 is ANQGSEA. This chain's CDR3 is CSVRTSGRGEQFF. The CDR3 nucleotides are TGCAGCGTTCGGACTAGCGGGAGAGGTGAGCAGTTCTTC.

This sequence joins TRBV19 and TRBJ2-7, with 8 positions matching TRBD2. CDR1 is LNHDA, CDR2 SQIVND, per germline (reference sequence). The junction had 3 bases not matched to a gene; V was cut back by 5 bases and J by 0 bases. The CDR3 contains 14 residues. The CDR3 is CASSVLADSYEQYF. The DNA for the CDR3 is TGTGCCAGTAGTGTACTAGCGGACTCCTACGAGCAGTACTTC.

The rearrangement links TRBV7-3 to TRBJ2-6; 7 bases match TRBD2. Germline lookup yields CDR1 SGHTA and CDR2 FQGTGA. The CDR3 loop spans 18 amino acids. The junction had 7 bases not matched to a gene; V was cut back by 1 base and J by 1 base. The CDR3 loop reads CASSLRGTIASGANVLTF. CDR3 DNA sequence: TGTGCCAGCAGCTTAAGAGGGACTATCGCGTCTGGGGCCAACGTCCTGACTTTC. Full variable domain (missing parts from reference TRBV7-3 and TRBJ2-6): GAGVSQTPSNKVTEKGKYVELRCDPISGHTALYWYRQSLGQGPEFLIYFQGTGAADDSGLPNDRFFAVRPEGSVSTLKIQRTERGDSAVYLCASSLRGTIASGANVLTFGAGSRLTVL.

The chain recombines TRBV19 with TRBJ1-5; D is unclear. Trimming pared 5 bases from V and 0 bases from J, leaving 11 bases between. Per the germline V gene, CDR1 is LNHDA and CDR2 is SQIVND (reference sequence). There are 15 residues in the CDR3. Written as DNA, the CDR3 is TGTGCCAGTAGTTCCGGACTGGGTAGCAATCAGCCCCAGCATTTT. Its translation is CASSSGLGSNQPQHF.

The chain has TRBV15 and TRBJ2-1; D is perhaps TRBD1 (6 bases). Trimming removed 3 bases at V and 4 bases at J, with 13 bases between. The CDR3 length is 15 residues. CDR1 and CDR2 from the germline V gene are LNHNV and YYDKDF (reference sequence). CDR3 in DNA: TGTGCCACCAGCAGGAATAAGGGGGAGTACAATGAGCAGTTCTTC. Its translation is CATSRNKGEYNEQFF.

DNA of the CDR3: TGTGCCATCAGGATGGGACAAGCCGAGCAGTACTTC. Protein: CAIRMGQAEQYF. V gene TRBV10-3 combines with J gene TRBJ2-7, with a possible D match to TRBD1 (6 bases). The germline V gene encodes CDR1 ENHRY and CDR2 SYGVKD. This CDR3 has 12 residues. Trimming removed 6 bases from V and 6 bases from J, with 12 bases in between.

For this clone: Germline is not matched at one junction end, which may reflect a read error. The J gene is TRBJ1-5, the V gene TRBV10-1; D is unclear. The CDR3 sequence is 16 residues long. The V gene's germline CDR1 is WNHNN and CDR2 SYGVQD (reference sequence). The CDR3 coding sequence is TGCGCCAGCACCAAAAACCGACGGGTGGGTACTCAGCCCCAGAATTTT. It encodes CASTKNRRVGTQPQNF.

The table lists this clone with a few counts. This chain uses TRBV19 with TRBJ2-6; possible D gene TRBD2, 6 bases. This CDR3 has 17 residues. Trimming stripped 7 bases from V and 0 bases from J, with 16 bases between. Germline CDR1 reads LNHDA; CDR2 reads SQIVND (reference sequence). CDR3 sequence reads: CASTPGGSYSGANVLTF. The CDR3 coding sequence is TGTGCCAGTACACCCGGGGGTTCCTACTCTGGGGCCAACGTCCTGACTTTC. Using reference TRBV19 and TRBJ2-6 for the parts outside the CDR3, the full variable domain is DGGITQSPKYLFRKEGQNVTLSCEQNLNHDAMYWYRQDPGQGLRLIYYSQIVNDFQKGDIAEGYSVSREKKESFPLTVTSAQKNPTAFYLCASTPGGSYSGANVLTFGAGSRLTVL.

This chain uses TRBV30 with TRBJ2-7, with D possibly TRBD2 on 6 matching bases. Germline V CDR1 and CDR2: GTSNPN, SVGIG (reference sequence). The V and J ends lost 1 base and 0 bases respectively, with 16 bases between them. CDR3 length: 16 amino acids. CDR3 nucleotide sequence: TGTGCCTGGAGTGCCTCGCCGGGACTTGTCTCCTACGAGCAGTACTTC. Protein product: CAWSASPGLVSYEQYF. Full variable domain (outside the CDR3, taken from reference TRBV30 and TRBJ2-7): SQTIHQWPATLVQPVGSPLSLECTVEGTSNPNLYWYRQAAGRGLQLLFYSVGIGQISSEVPQNLSASRPQDRQFILSSKKLLLSDSGFYLCAWSASPGLVSYEQYFGPGTRLTVT.

CDR3 nucleotide sequence: TGTGCCAGCTATACACCCGGGAGGGCTTCCTACAATGAGCAGTTCTTC. Protein sequence: CASYTPGRASYNEQFF. The genes are TRBV5-6 and TRBJ2-1; 8 bases fit TRBD2. The CDR3 contains 16 residues. With V trimmed by 7 bases and J by 1 base, 10 bases remained unmatched. Germline V gives CDR1 SGHDT, CDR2 YYEEEE.

The V and J genes are TRBV7-9 and TRBJ1-1, with D unclear. The V end lost 3 bases, the J end lost 0 bases, and 8 bases lay between the germline ends. Germline lookup yields CDR1 SEHNR and CDR2 FQNEAQ (reference sequence). The CDR3 totals 14 residues. The CDR3 spells CASSLQQMNTEAFF. CDR3 nucleotide sequence: TGTGCCAGCAGCTTGCAACAGATGAACACTGAAGCTTTCTTT.

This chain links TRBV11-2 with TRBJ2-7; 8 bases are a match to TRBD1. The germline V gene encodes CDR1 SGHAT and CDR2 FQNNGV. V lost 6 bases, J lost 7 bases, and 14 bases stayed unmatched. The CDR3 sequence is 15 residues long. The CDR3 protein is CASRQTGTGYWEQYF. CDR3 DNA: TGTGCCAGCAGACAAACCGGGACAGGATATTGGGAGCAGTACTTC.

The gene calls are TRBV4-3 and TRBJ2-3; TRBD2 agrees at 9 bases. J gave up 8 bases and V 0 bases, and 15 bases lay outside the gene matches. Germline CDR1 is LGHNA and CDR2 is YSLEER. The CDR3 is 18 amino acids. The CDR3, as DNA: TGCGCCAGCAGCCAAGATTTATTGGGGACTAGCCCGGATGGTACGCAGTATTTT. Amino acid sequence: CASSQDLLGTSPDGTQYF.

V usage is TRBV6-5 and J usage is TRBJ1-3, with no clear D. The V gene's germline CDR1 is MNHEY and CDR2 SVGAGI. The length of the CDR3 is 14 residues. Trimming pared 7 bases from V and 2 bases from J, leaving 12 bases between. The CDR3 loop reads CASKAGQAGNTIYF. CDR3 DNA: TGTGCCAGCAAAGCAGGTCAGGCTGGAAACACCATATATTTT.

This chain uses TRBV5-6 with TRBJ1-2, with TRBD1 matching over 8 bases. The trim removed 0 bases at V and 8 bases at J, leaving 9 bases unmatched. Germline assignment: CDR1 SGHDT and CDR2 YYEEEE. This CDR3 spans 15 amino acids. DNA for the CDR3: TGTGCCAGCAGCTTGGCAGGCGGGACAGGACTAGGCTACACCTTC. Amino acid sequence: CASSLAGGTGLGYTF.

The V and J genes are TRBV7-2 and TRBJ2-7; D perhaps matches TRBD2 (5 bases). Trimming shortened V by 8 bases and J by 0 bases, and 14 bases separated the two germline ends. This CDR3 has 14 residues. Germline-derived CDR1 and CDR2 are SGHTA and FQGNSA. The CDR3 sequence: CASQLFGNSYEQYF. In DNA form, the CDR3 reads TGTGCCAGCCAGCTCTTCGGGAACTCCTACGAGCAGTACTTC. Supplemented by reference TRBV7-2 and TRBJ2-7, the full variable domain reads GAGVSQSPSNKVTEKGKDVELRCDPISGHTALYWYRQSLGQGLEFLIYFQGNSAPDKSGLPSDRFSAERTGGSVSTLTIQRTQQEDSAVYLCASQLFGNSYEQYFGPGTRLTVT.

The chain couples TRBV19 to TRBJ2-7, with 11 bases that match TRBD2. With 3 bases clipped from V and 3 bases from J, the junction kept 4 bases outside the gene matches. Germline assignment: CDR1 LNHDA and CDR2 SQIVND (reference sequence). The CDR3 loop spans 15 amino acids. CDR3 residues: CASSITGTSGYEQYF. The CDR3 coding sequence is TGTGCCAGTAGTATCACCGGGACTAGCGGCTACGAGCAGTACTTC.

V usage is TRBV2 and J usage is TRBJ2-2; 10 bases agree with TRBD2. The CDR3 sequence is 15 residues long. Trimming took 4 bases from V and 7 from J; bases not matched to a gene: 6. Germline-derived CDR1 and CDR2 are SNHLY and FYNNEI. CDR3 sequence reads: CASSALAGGVGELFF. CDR3 sequence (DNA): TGTGCCAGCAGTGCGTTAGCGGGAGGCGTCGGGGAGCTGTTTTTT.

This sequence joins TRBV11-3 and TRBJ1-2; no clear D. Germline V CDR1 and CDR2: SGHNT, YENEEA. The CDR3 is made up of 12 amino acids. Trimming took off 1 base at V and 9 bases at J, with 9 bases between the two ends. This CDR3 reads CASSLGRGRYTF. The CDR3 DNA reads TGTGCCAGCAGCTTAGGGCGGGGTCGCTACACCTTC.

The chain uses TRBV7-2 and TRBJ1-1; a weak D match, TRBD1 (6 bases). Germline V gives CDR1 SGHTA, CDR2 FQGNSA. V was cut by 5 bases and J by 5 bases, with 15 bases left in between. CDR3 length: 14 residues. The CDR3 DNA sequence: TGTGCCAGCAGCCTGGGACACCTCTATACTGAAGCTTTCTTT. Translated, it gives CASSLGHLYTEAFF.